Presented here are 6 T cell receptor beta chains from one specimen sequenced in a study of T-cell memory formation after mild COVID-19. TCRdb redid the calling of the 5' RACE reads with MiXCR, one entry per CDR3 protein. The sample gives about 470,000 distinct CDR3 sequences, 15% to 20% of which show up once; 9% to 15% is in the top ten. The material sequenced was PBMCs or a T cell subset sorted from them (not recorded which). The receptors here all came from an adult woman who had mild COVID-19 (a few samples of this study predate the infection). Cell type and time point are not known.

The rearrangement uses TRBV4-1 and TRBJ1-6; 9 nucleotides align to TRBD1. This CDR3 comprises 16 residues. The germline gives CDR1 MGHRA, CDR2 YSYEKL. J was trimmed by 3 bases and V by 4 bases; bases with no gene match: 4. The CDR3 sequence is CASSPPDRGYNSPLHF. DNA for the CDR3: TGCGCCAGCAGCCCCCCGGACAGGGGCTATAATTCACCCCTCCACTTT.

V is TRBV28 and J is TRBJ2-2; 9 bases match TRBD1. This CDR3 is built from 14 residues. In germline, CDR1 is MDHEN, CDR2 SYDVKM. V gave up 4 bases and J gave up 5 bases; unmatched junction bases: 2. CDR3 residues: CASSSTGGTGELFF. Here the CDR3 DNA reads TGTGCCAGCAGTTCGACAGGGGGAACCGGGGAGCTGTTTTTT.

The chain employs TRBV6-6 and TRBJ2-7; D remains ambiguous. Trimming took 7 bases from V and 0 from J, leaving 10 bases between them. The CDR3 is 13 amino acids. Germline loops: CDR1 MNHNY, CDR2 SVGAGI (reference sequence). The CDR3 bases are TGTGCCAGCACTGAGAGTTACTCCTACGAGCAGTACTTC. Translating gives CASTESYSYEQYF.

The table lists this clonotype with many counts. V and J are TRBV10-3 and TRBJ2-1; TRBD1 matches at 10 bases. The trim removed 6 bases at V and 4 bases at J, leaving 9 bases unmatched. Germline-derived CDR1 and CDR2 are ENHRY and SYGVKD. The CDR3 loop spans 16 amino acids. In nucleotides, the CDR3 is TGTGCCATCAGCGGGACAGGGGCCCCCCTTTACAATGAGCAGTTCTTC. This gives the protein CAISGTGAPLYNEQFF.

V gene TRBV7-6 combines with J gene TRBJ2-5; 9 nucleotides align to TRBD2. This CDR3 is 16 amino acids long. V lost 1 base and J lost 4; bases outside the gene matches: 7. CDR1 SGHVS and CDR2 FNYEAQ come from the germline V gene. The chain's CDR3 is CASSLVSSGSGETQYF. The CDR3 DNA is TGTGCCAGCAGCTTAGTGAGTAGCGGGAGTGGAGAGACCCAGTACTTC.

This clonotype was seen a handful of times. The CDR3, as DNA: TGTGCCAGTAGTATAGTACTTGGGACTAGCGGGAGTCAAGAGACCCAGTACTTC. Translation gives CASSIVLGTSGSQETQYF. The chain is built from TRBV19 and TRBJ2-5, with 14 bases fitting TRBD2. The germline gives CDR1 LNHDA, CDR2 SQIVND (reference sequence). The length of the CDR3 is 18 residues. Trimming removed 1 base from V and 2 bases from J; junction bases left unmatched: 6.